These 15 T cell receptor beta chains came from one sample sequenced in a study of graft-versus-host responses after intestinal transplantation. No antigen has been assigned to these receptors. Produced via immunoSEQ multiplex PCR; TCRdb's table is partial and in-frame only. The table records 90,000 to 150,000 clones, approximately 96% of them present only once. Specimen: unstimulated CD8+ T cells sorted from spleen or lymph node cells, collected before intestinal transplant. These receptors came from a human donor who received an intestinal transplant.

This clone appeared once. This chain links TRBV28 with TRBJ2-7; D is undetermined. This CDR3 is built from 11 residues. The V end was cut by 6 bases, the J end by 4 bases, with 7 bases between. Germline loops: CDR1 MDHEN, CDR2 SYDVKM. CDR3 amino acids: CASRTLYEQYF. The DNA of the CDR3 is TGTGCCAGCAGGACACTTTACGAGCAGTACTTC.

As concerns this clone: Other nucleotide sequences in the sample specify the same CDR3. As DNA, the CDR3 is TGTGCCAGCAGTCTTGGCGCGGGAGAGAGCACAGATACGCAGTATTTT. This codes for CASSLGAGESTDTQYF. The chain recombines TRBV5-6 with TRBJ2-3, with TRBD2 identical over 7 bases. Germline V gene sequence: CDR1 SGHDT, CDR2 YYEEEE. The CDR3 totals 16 residues. V was clipped by 5 bases and J by 0 bases; unmatched bases: 9.

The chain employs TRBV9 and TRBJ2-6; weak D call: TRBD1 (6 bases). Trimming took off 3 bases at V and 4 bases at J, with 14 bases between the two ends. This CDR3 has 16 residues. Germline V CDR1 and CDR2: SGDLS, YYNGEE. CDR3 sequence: CASSDPGAPGANVLTF. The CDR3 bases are TGTGCCAGCAGCGACCCAGGGGCCCCGGGGGCCAACGTCCTGACTTTC. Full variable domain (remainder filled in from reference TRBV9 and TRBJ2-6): DSGVTQTPKHLITATGQRVTLRCSPRSGDLSVYWYQQSLDQGLQFLIQYYNGEERAKGNILERFSAQQFPDLHSELNLSSLELGDSALYFCASSDPGAPGANVLTFGAGSRLTVL.

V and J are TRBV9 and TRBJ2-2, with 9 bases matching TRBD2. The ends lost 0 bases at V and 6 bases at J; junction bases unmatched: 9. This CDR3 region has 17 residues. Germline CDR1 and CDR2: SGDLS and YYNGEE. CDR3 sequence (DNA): TGTGCCAGCAGCGTAGCTTTGGCGGGAGGGCCGGCCGGGGAGCTGTTTTTT. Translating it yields CASSVALAGGPAGELFF.

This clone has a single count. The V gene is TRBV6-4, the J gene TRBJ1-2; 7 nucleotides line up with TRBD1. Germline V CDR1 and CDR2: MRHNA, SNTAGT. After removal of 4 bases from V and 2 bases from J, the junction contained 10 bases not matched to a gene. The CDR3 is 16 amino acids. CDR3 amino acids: CASSAPTGAFNYGYTF. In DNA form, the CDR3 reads TGTGCCAGCAGTGCCCCCACAGGGGCGTTCAACTATGGCTACACCTTC.

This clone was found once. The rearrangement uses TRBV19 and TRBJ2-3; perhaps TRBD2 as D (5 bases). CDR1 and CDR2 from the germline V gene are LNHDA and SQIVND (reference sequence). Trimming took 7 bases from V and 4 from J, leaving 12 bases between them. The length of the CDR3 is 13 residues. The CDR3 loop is CASIGSVADTQYF. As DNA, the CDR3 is TGTGCCAGTATTGGGAGCGTTGCAGATACGCAGTATTTT.

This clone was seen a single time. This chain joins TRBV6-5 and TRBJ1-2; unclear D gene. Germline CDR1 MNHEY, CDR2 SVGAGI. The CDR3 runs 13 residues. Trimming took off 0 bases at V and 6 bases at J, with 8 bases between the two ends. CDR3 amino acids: CASSYSLDDGYTF. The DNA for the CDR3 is TGTGCCAGCAGTTACTCCCTAGACGATGGCTACACCTTC.

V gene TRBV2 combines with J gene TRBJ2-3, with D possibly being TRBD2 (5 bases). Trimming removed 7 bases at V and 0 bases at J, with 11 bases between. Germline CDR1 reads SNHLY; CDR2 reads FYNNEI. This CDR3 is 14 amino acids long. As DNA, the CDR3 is TGTGCCAGCATACCGAGGACTAGCACAGATACGCAGTATTTT. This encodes CASIPRTSTDTQYF.

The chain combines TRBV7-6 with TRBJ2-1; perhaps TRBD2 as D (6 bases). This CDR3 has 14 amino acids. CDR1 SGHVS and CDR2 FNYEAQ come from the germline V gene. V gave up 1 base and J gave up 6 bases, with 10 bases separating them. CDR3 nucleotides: TGTGCCAGCAGCTTAGTAGTTAGCGGCAATGAGCAGTTCTTC. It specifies CASSLVVSGNEQFF.

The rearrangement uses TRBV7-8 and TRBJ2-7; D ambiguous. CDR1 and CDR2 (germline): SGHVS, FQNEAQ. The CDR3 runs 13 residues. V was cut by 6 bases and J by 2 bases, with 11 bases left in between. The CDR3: CASSLHLTYEQYF. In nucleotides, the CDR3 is TGTGCCAGCAGTCTACACCTGACCTACGAGCAGTACTTC.

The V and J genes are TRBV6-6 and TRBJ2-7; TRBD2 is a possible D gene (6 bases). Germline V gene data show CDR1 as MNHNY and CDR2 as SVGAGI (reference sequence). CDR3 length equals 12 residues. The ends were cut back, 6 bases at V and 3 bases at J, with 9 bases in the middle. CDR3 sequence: CASSLTSYEQYF. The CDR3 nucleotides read TGTGCCAGCAGCTTGACTAGCTACGAGCAGTACTTC.

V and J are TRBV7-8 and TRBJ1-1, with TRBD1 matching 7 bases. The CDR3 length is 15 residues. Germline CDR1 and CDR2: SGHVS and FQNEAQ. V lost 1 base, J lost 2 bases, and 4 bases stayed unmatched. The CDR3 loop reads CASSLGTGSNTEAFF. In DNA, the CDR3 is TGTGCCAGCAGCTTAGGGACAGGATCAAACACTGAAGCTTTCTTT.

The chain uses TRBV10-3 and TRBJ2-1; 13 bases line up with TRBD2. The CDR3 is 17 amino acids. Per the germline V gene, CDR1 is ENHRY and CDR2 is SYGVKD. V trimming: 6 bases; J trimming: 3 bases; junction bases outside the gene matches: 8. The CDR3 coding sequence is TGTGCCATCAGGTCACTAGCGGGAGGGGTTAACTACAATGAGCAGTTCTTC. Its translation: CAIRSLAGGVNYNEQFF.

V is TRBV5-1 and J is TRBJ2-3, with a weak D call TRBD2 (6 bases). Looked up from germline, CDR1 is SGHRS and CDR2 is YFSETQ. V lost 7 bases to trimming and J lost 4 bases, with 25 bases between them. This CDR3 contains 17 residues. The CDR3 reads CASRAPVASANADTQYF. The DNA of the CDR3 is TGCGCCAGCCGCGCACCGGTAGCTAGCGCAAATGCAGATACGCAGTATTTT.

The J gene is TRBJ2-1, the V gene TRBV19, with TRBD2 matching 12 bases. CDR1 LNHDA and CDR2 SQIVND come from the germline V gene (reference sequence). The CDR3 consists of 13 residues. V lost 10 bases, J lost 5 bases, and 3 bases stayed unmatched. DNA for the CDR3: TGTGCCACCGGGACTAGCGGGCACAATGAGCAGTTCTTC. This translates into CATGTSGHNEQFF.